This T cell receptor beta chain was retrieved from a study of blood T cell repertoires in COVID-19. The overall study: Spain, Italy and the United States supplied samples that represented acute and convalescent COVID-19. T cells, B-cell-depleted T cells, or PBMCs supplied cDNA or gDNA.

TCRdb's table, derived via immunoSEQ multiplex PCR, lists solely in-frame clones and lacks some. The sample consists of 55,000 to 75,000 clones, around 77% of them appearing once. The CDR3 has 16 amino acids. After removal of 4 bases from V and 4 bases from J, the junction contained 12 bases not matched to a gene. In germline, CDR1 is SGHRS, CDR2 YFSETQ. The sequencing sample was made of peripheral blood. The chain uses TRBV5-1 and TRBJ1-2; the match to TRBD1 covers 8 bases. The receptor comes from a woman in her 70s with COVID-19, enrolled during active disease. DNA for the CDR3: TGCGCCAGCAGCCTGGTCGGGCAGGGGGCTACCTATGGCTACACCTTC. It encodes CASSLVGQGATYGYTF.